This TCR beta chain was obtained from a study of stem cell transplantation in POMP-related autoinflammatory disease. The CDR3 loop spans 14 amino acids. V was pared by 0 bases and J by 3 bases, with 6 bases between. Per germline, CDR1 KGHSH and CDR2 LQKENI. Measured with immunoSEQ multiplex PCR; TCRdb has only the in-frame clones, and not every one. The sample shows about 32,000 clones, about 86% of them seen only once. Sample: CD4+ T cells from PBMCs, taken before stem cell transplantation. This clonotype was obtained from a human donor with POMP-related autoinflammation and immune dysregulation (PRAID). The chain combines TRBV18 with TRBJ2-1; D is uncertain. As DNA, the CDR3 is TGTGCCAGCTCACCACCCGGCGACTACAATGAGCAGTTCTTC. Amino acids: CASSPPGDYNEQFF. The full variable domain, with the rest looked up from reference TRBV18 and TRBJ2-1, is NAGVMQNPRHLVRRRGQEARLRCSPMKGHSHVYWYRQLPEEGLKFMVYLQKENIIDESGMPKERFSAEFPKEGPSILRIQQVVRGDSAAYFCASSPPGDYNEQFFGPGTRLTVL.